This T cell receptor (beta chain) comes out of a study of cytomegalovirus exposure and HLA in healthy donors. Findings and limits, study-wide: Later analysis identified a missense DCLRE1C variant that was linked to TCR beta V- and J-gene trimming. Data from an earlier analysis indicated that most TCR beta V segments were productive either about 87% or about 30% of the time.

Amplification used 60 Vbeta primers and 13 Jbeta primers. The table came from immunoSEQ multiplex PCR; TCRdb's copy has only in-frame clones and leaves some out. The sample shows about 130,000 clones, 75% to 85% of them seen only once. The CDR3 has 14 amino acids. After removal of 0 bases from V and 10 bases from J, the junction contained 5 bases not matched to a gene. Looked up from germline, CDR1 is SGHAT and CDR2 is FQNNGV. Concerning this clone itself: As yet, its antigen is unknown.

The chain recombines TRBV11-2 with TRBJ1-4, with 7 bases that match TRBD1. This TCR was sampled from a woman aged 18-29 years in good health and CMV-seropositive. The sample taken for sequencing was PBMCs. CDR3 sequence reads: CASSLDGAGGKLFF. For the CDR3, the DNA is TGTGCCAGCAGCTTAGATGGGGCAGGGGGAAAACTGTTTTTT.